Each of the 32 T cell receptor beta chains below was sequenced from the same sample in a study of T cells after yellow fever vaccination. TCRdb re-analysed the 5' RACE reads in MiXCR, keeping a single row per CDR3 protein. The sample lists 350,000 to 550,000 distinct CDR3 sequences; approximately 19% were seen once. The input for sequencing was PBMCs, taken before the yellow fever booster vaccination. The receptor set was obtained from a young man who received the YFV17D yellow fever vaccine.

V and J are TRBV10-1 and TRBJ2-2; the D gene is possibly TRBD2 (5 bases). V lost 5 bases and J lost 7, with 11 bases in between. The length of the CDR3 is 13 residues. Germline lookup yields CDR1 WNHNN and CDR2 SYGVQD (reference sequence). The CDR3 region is CASSRGHVGELFF. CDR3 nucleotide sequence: TGCGCCAGCAGTCGAGGGCACGTCGGGGAGCTGTTTTTT.

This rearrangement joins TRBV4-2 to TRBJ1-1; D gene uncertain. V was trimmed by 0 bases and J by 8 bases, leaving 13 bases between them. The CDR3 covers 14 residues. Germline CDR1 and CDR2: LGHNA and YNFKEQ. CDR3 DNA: TGTGCCAGCAGCCAAGAAGTAGGAGTCCCGGAAGCTTTCTTT. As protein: CASSQEVGVPEAFF.

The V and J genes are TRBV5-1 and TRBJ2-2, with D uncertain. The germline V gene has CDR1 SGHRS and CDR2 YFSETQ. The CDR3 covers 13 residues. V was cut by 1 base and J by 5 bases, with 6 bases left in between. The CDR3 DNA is TGCGCCAGCAGCTTGATGAGAACCGGGGAGCTGTTTTTT. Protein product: CASSLMRTGELFF.

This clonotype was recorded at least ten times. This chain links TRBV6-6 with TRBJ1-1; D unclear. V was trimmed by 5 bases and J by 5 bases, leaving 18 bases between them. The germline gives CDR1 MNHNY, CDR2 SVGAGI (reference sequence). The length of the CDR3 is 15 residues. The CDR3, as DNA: TGTGCCAGCAGTATCCCCGAGGTACGGCGAACTGAAGCTTTCTTT. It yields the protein CASSIPEVRRTEAFF.

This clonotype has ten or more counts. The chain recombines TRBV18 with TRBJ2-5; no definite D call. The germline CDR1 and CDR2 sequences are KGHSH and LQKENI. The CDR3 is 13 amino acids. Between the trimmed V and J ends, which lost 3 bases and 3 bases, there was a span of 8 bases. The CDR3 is CASSPRVEETQYF. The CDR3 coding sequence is TGTGCCAGCTCACCCCGGGTCGAAGAGACCCAGTACTTC.

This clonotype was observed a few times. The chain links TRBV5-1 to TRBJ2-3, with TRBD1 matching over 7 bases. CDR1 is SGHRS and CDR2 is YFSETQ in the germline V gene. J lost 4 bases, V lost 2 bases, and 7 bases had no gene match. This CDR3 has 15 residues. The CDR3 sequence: CASSFETGLSDTQYF. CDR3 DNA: TGCGCCAGCAGCTTCGAGACAGGGTTGTCAGATACGCAGTATTTT.

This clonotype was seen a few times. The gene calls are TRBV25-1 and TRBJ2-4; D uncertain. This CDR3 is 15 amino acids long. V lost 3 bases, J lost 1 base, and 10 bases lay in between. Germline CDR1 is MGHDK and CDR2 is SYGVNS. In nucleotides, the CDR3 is TGTGCCAGCAGTGAGGGAAAGCCTGCCAAAAACATTCAGTACTTC. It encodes CASSEGKPAKNIQYF.

DNA for the CDR3: TGTGCCAGCAGTTTTGGGCTAGCGGGGGGAGGTGAGACCCAGTACTTC. It specifies CASSFGLAGGGETQYF. The V and J genes are TRBV12-3 or TRBV12-4 and TRBJ2-5; TRBD2 agrees at 11 bases. The ends lost 3 bases at V and 5 bases at J; junction bases unmatched: 8. This CDR3 spans 16 amino acids.

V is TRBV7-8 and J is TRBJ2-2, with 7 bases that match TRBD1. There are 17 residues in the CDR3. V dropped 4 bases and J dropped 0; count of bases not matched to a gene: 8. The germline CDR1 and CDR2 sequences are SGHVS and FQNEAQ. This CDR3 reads CASSSHPTGPNTGELFF. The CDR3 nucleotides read TGTGCCAGCAGCTCTCACCCGACAGGGCCGAACACCGGGGAGCTGTTTTTT.

For the CDR3, the DNA is TGTGCCAGCAGCCTGGGACTAGCGGGGGTAATTGAGCAGTTCTTC. This sequence encodes CASSLGLAGVIEQFF. The gene calls are TRBV7-2 and TRBJ2-1; 14 bases are a match to TRBD2. V shed 5 bases and J 9 bases; nucleotides not matched to a gene: 6. The length of the CDR3 is 15 residues. The germline V gene has CDR1 SGHTA and CDR2 FQGNSA.

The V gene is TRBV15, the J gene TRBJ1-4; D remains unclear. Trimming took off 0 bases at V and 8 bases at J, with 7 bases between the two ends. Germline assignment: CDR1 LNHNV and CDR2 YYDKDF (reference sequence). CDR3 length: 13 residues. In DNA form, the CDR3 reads TGTGCCACCAGCAGAGATGGAGGGGAAAAACTGTTTTTT. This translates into CATSRDGGEKLFF.

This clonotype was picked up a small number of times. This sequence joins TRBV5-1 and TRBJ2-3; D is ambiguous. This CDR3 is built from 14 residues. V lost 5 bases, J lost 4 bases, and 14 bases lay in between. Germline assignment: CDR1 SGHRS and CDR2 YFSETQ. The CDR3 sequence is CASRRTLGADTQYF. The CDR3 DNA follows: TGCGCCAGCAGGAGGACCTTAGGAGCAGATACGCAGTATTTT.

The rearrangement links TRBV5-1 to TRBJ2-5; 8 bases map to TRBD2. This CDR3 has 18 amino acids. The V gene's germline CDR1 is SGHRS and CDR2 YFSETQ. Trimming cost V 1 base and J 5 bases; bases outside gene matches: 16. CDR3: CASSLYRSRGVFKETQYF. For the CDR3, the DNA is TGCGCCAGCAGCTTGTACCGGTCGCGGGGGGTGTTCAAGGAGACCCAGTACTTC.

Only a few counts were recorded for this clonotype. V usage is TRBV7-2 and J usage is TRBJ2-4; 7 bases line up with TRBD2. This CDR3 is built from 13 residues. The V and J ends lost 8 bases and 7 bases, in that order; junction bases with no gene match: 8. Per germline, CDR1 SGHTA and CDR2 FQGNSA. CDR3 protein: CASRGGGGNIQYF. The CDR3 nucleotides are TGTGCCAGCCGAGGCGGGGGTGGTAACATTCAGTACTTC.

In DNA form, the CDR3 reads TGCAGTGCCGACCTGGGGCGGACTATACAGTTCTTC. Protein: CSADLGRTIQFF. The chain has TRBV20-1 and TRBJ2-1; TRBD2 might be the D (6 bases). Deletions cut 6 bases from V and 13 bases from J, with 19 bases between. The length of the CDR3 is 12 residues. The germline CDR1 and CDR2 sequences are DFQATT and SNEGSKA (reference sequence).

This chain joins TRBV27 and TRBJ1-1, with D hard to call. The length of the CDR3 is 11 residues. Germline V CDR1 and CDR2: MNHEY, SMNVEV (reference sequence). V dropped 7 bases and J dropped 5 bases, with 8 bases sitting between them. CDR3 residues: CASMQRTEAFF. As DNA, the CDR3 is TGTGCCAGCATGCAGAGGACTGAAGCTTTCTTT.

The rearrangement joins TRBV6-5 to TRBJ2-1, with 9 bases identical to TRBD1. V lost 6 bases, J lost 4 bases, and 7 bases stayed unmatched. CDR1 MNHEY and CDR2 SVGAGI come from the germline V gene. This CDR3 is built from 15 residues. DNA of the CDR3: TGTGCCAGCAGCCGCCGGGACAGGGCATACAATGAGCAGTTCTTC. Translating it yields CASSRRDRAYNEQFF.

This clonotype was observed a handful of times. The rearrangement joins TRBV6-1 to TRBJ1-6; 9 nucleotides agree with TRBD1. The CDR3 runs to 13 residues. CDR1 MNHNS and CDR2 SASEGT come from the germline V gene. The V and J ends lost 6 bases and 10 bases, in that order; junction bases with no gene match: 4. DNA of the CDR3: TGTGCCAGCAGGGACAGGGGAGGGTCACCCCTCCACTTT. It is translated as CASRDRGGSPLHF.

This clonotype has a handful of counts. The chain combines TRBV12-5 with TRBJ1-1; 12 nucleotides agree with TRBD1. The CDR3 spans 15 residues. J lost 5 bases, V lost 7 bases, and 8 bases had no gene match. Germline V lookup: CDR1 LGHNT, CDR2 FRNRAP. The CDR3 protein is CASVWDRGRWTEAFF. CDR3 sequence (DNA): TGTGCTAGTGTCTGGGACAGGGGGCGGTGGACTGAAGCTTTCTTT.

The CDR3 spells CASGDREPTNTGELFF. As DNA, the CDR3 is TGTGCCAGCGGGGACAGGGAACCTACGAACACCGGGGAGCTGTTTTTT. The V call is TRBV6-5, the J call TRBJ2-2; TRBD1 agrees at 9 bases. V shed 8 bases, J shed 0 bases, and the junction held 7 bases outside the gene matches. The CDR3 totals 16 residues. Germline assignment: CDR1 MNHEY and CDR2 SVGAGI.

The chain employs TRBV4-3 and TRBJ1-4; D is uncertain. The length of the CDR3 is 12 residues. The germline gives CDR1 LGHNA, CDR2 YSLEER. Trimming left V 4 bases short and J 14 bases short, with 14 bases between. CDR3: CASSPGRRLLFF. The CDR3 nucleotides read TGCGCCAGCAGCCCCGGACGCCGCCTCCTGTTTTTT.

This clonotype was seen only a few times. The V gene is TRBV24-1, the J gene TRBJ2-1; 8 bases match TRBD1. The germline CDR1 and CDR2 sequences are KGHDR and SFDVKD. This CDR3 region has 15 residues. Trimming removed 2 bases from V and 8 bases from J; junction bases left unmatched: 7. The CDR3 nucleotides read TGTGCCACCAGTGATTCGGCAGGGGGCCGCGATGAGCAGTTCTTC. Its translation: CATSDSAGGRDEQFF.

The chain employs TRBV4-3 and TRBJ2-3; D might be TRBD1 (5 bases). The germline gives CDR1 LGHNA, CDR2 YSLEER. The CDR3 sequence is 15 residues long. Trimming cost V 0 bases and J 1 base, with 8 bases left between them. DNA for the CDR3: TGCGCCAGCAGCCAAGATCCGACAGGCACAGATACGCAGTATTTT. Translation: CASSQDPTGTDTQYF.

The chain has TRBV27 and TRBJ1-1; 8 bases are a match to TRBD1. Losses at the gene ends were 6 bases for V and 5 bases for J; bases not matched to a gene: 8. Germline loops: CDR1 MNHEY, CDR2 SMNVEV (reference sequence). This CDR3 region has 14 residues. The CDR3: CASRSGGAGTEAFF. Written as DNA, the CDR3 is TGTGCCAGCAGATCAGGGGGCGCGGGGACTGAAGCTTTCTTT.

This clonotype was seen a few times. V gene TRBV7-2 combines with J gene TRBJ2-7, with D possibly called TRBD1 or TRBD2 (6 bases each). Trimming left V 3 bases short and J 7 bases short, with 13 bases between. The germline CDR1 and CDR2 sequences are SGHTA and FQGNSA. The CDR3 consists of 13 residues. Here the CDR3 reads CASSFRQAGEQYF. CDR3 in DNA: TGTGCCAGCAGCTTTCGACAGGCGGGGGAGCAGTACTTC.

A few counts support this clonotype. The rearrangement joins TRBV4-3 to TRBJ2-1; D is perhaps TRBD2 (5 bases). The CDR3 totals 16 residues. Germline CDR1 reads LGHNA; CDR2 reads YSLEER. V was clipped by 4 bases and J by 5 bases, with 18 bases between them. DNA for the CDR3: TGCGCCAGCAGCCCCCCCGGGCTAGCTACCCACAATGAGCAGTTCTTC. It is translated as CASSPPGLATHNEQFF.

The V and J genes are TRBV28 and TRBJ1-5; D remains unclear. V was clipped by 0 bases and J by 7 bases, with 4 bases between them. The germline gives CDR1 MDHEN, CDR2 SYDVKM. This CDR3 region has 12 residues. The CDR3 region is CASSLWLQPQHF. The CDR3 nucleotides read TGTGCCAGCAGTTTATGGCTGCAGCCCCAGCATTTT.

The CDR3 region is CAGQSGTLNTGELFF. DNA of the CDR3: TGTGCCGGCCAGTCCGGGACACTGAACACCGGGGAGCTGTTTTTT. The genes are TRBV6-6 and TRBJ2-2, with TRBD1 as a possible D gene (6 bases). Trimming removed 11 bases at V and 1 base at J, with 17 bases between. The germline V gene has CDR1 MNHNY and CDR2 SVGAGI (reference sequence). The length of the CDR3 is 15 residues.

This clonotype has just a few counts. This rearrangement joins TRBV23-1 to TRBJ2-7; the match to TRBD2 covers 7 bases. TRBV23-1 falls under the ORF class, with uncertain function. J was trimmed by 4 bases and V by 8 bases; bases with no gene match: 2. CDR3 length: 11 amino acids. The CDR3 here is CASGGGYEQYF. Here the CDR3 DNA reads TGCGCCAGCGGGGGGGGGTACGAGCAGTACTTC.

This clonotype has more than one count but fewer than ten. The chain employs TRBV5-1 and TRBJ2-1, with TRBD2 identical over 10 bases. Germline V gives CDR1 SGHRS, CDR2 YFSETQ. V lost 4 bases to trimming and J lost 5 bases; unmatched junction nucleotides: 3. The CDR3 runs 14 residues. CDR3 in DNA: TGCGCCAGCAGCAGCACTAGCGGGAACAATGAGCAGTTCTTC. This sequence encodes CASSSTSGNNEQFF.

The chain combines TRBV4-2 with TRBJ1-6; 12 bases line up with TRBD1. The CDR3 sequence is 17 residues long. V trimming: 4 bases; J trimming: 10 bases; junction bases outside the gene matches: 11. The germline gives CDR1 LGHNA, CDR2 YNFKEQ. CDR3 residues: CASSRSPGQGARSPLHF. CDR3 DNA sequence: TGTGCCAGCAGCCGATCCCCGGGACAGGGGGCCCGGTCACCCCTCCACTTT.

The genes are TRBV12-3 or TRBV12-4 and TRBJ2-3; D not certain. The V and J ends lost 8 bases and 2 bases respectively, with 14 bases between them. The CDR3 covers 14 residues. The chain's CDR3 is CASRVLQTTDTQYF. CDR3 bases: TGTGCCAGCCGGGTACTTCAGACCACAGATACGCAGTATTTT.